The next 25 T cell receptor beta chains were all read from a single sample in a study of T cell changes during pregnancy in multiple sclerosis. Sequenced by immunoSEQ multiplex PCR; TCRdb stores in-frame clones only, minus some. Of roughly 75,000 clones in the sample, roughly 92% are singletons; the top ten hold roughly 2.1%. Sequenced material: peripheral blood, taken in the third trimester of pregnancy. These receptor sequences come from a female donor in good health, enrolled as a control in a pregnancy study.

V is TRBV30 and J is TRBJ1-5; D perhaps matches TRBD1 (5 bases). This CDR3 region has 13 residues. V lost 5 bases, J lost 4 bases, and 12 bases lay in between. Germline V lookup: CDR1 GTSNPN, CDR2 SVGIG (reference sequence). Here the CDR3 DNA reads TGTGCCTGGGCACAGGACGGGAATCAGCCCCAGCATTTT. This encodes CAWAQDGNQPQHF.

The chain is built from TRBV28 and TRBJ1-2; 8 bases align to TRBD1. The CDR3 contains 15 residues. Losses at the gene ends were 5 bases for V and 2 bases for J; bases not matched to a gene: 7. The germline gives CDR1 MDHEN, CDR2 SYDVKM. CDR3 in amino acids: CASSDWTGRNYGYTF. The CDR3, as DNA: TGTGCCAGCAGTGACTGGACAGGGCGAAACTATGGCTACACCTTC.

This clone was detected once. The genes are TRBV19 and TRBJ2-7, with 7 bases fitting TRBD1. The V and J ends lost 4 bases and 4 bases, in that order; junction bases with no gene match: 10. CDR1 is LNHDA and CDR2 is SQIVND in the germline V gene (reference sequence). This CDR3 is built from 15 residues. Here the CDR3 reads CASSTSTGQRYEQYF. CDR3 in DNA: TGTGCCAGTAGTACATCGACAGGGCAAAGGTACGAGCAGTACTTC. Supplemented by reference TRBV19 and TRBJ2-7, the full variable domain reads DGGITQSPKYLFRKEGQNVTLSCEQNLNHDAMYWYRQDPGQGLRLIYYSQIVNDFQKGDIAEGYSVSREKKESFPLTVTSAQKNPTAFYLCASSTSTGQRYEQYFGPGTRLTVT.

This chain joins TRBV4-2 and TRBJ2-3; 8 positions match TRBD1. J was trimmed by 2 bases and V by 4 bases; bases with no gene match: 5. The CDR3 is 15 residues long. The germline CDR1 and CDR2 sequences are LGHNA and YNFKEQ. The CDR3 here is CASSRQGAFTDTQYF. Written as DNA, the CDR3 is TGTGCCAGCAGCCGGCAGGGGGCTTTCACAGATACGCAGTATTTT.

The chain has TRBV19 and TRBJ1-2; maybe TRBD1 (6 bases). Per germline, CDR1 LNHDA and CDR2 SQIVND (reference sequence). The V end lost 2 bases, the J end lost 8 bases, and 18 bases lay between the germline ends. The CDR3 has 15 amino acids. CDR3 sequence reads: CASSIMGAEPMGYTF. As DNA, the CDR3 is TGTGCCAGTAGTATAATGGGGGCTGAGCCGATGGGCTACACCTTC. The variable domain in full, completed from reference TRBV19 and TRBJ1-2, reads DGGITQSPKYLFRKEGQNVTLSCEQNLNHDAMYWYRQDPGQGLRLIYYSQIVNDFQKGDIAEGYSVSREKKESFPLTVTSAQKNPTAFYLCASSIMGAEPMGYTFGSGTRLTVV.

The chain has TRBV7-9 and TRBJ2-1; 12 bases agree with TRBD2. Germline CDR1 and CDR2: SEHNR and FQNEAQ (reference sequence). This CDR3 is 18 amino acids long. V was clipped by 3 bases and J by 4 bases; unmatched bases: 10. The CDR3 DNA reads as TGTGCCAGCAGCTTTTTCAGGGCTAGCGGGAGGGGATACAATGAGCAGTTCTTC. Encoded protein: CASSFFRASGRGYNEQFF.

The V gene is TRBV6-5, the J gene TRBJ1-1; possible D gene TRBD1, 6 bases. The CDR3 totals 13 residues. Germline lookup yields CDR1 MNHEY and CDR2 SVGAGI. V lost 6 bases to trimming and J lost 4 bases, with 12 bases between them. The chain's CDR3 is CASRDTGFTEAFF. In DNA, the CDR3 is TGTGCCAGCAGAGACACAGGGTTCACTGAAGCTTTCTTT.

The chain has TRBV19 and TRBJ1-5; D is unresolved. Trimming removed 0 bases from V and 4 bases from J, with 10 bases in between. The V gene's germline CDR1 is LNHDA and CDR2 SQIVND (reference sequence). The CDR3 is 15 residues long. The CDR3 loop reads CASSIEQAPNQPQHF. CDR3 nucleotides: TGTGCCAGTAGTATAGAGCAGGCTCCGAATCAGCCCCAGCATTTT.

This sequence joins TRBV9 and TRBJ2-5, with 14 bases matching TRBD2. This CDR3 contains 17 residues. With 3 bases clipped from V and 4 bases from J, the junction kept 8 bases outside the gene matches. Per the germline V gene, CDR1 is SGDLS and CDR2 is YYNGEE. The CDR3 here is CASSARTSGGLGETQYF. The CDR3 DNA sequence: TGTGCCAGCAGCGCCCGGACTAGCGGGGGGTTAGGAGAGACCCAGTACTTC. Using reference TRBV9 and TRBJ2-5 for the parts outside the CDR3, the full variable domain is DSGVTQTPKHLITATGQRVTLRCSPRSGDLSVYWYQQSLDQGLQFLIQYYNGEERAKGNILERFSAQQFPDLHSELNLSSLELGDSALYFCASSARTSGGLGETQYFGPGTRLLVL.

The CDR3 DNA reads TGTGCCAGCACCAGAGGGTTCCCGAACACTGAAGCTTTCTTT. Amino acids: CASTRGFPNTEAFF. V usage is TRBV7-2 and J usage is TRBJ1-1, with unresolved D. Germline V CDR1 and CDR2: SGHTA, FQGNSA. The CDR3 is 14 residues long. Trimming shortened V by 7 bases and J by 1 base, and 13 bases separated the two germline ends.

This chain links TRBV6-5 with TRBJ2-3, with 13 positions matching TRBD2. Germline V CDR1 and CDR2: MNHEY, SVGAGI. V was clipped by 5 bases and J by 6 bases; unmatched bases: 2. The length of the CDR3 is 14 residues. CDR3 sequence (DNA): TGTGCCAGCAGTAAACTAGCGGGAGGGGATACGCAGTATTTT. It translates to CASSKLAGGDTQYF.

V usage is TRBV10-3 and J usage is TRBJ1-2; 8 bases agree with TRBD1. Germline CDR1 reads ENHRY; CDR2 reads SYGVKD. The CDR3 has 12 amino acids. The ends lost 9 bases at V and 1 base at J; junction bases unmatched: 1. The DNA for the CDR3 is TGTGCCATGACAGGGGATAACTATGGCTACACCTTC. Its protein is CAMTGDNYGYTF.

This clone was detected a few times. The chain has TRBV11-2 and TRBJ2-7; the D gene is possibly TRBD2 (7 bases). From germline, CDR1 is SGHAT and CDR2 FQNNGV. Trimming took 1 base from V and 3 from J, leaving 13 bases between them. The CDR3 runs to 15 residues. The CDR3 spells CASSLGGGQSYEQYF. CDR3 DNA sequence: TGTGCCAGCAGCTTAGGGGGGGGACAAAGCTACGAGCAGTACTTC.

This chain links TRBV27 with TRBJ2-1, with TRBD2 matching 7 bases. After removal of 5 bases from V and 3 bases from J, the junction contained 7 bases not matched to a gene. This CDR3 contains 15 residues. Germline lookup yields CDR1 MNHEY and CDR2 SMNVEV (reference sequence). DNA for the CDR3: TGTGCCAGCAGTCTCGCCGGGACTAACTACAATGAGCAGTTCTTC. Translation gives CASSLAGTNYNEQFF.

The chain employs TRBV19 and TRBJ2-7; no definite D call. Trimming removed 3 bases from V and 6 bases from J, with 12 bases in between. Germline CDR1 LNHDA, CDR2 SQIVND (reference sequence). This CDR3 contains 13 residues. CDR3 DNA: TGTGCCAGTAGTATTGGCGTCCTAGGCGAGCAGTACTTC. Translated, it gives CASSIGVLGEQYF. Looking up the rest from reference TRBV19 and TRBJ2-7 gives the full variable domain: DGGITQSPKYLFRKEGQNVTLSCEQNLNHDAMYWYRQDPGQGLRLIYYSQIVNDFQKGDIAEGYSVSREKKESFPLTVTSAQKNPTAFYLCASSIGVLGEQYFGPGTRLTVT.

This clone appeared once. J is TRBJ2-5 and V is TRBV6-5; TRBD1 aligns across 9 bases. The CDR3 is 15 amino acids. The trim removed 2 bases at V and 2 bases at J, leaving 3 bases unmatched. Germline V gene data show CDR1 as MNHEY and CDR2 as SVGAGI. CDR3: CASSYTGGLQETQYF. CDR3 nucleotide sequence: TGTGCCAGCAGTTACACAGGGGGCCTTCAAGAGACCCAGTACTTC.

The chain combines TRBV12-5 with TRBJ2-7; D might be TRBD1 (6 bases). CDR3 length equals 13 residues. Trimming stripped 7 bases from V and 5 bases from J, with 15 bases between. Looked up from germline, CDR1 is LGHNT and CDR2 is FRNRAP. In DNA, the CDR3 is TGTGCTAGTGCTCTACAGGGAAAGGACGAGCAGTACTTC. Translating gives CASALQGKDEQYF.

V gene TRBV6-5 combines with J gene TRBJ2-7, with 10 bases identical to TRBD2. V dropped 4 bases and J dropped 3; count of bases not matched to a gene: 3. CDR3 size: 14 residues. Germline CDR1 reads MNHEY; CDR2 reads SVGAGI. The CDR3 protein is CASSSLAGVYEQYF. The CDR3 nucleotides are TGTGCCAGCAGTTCCCTAGCGGGGGTCTACGAGCAGTACTTC.

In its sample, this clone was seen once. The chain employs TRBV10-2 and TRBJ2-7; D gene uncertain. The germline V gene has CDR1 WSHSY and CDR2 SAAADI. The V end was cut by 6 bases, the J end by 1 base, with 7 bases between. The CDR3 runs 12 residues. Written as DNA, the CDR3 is TGCGCCAGCAGCCCAAATTCCTACGAGCAGTACTTC. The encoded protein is CASSPNSYEQYF.

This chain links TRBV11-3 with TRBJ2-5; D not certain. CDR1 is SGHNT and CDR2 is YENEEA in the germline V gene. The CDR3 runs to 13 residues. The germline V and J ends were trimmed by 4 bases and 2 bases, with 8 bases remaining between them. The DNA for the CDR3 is TGTGCCAGCAGCTGGTCGGTTCAAGAGACCCAGTACTTC. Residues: CASSWSVQETQYF.

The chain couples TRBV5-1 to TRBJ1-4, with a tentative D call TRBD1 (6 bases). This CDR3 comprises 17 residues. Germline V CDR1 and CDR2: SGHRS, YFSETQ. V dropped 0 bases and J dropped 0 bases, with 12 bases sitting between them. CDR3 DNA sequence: TGCGCCAGCAGCTTGGCACAGGGAGGGGCAACTAATGAAAAACTGTTTTTT. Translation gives CASSLAQGGATNEKLFF.

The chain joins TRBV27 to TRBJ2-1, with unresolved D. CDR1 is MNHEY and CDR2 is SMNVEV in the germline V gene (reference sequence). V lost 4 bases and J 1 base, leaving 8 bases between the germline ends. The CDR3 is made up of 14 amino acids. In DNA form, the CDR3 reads TGTGCCAGCAGTTCGGAGTGGTCCTACAATGAGCAGTTCTTC. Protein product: CASSSEWSYNEQFF.

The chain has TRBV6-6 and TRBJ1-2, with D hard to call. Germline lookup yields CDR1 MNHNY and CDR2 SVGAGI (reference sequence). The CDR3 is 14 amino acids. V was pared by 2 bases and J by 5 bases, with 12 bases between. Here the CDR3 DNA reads TGTGCCAGCAGTTACCTGGGCCAGGCATATGGCTACACCTTC. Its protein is CASSYLGQAYGYTF.

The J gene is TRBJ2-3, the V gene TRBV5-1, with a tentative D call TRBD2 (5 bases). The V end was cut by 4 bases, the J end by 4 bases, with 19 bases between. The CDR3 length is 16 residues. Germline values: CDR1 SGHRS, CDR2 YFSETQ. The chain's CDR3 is CASSLAVGPTADTQYF. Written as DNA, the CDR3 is TGCGCCAGCAGCCTAGCCGTTGGCCCGACCGCAGATACGCAGTATTTT.

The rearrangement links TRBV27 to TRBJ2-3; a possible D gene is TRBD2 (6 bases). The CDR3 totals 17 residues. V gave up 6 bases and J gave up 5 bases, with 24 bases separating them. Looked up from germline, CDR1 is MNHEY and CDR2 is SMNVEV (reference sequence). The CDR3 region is CASSPAGIGGWEDTQYF. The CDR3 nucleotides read TGTGCCAGCAGCCCCGCCGGAATAGGAGGGTGGGAAGATACGCAGTATTTT.